Below are 4 T cell receptor beta chains sequenced from a single sample in a study of radiotherapy plus CTLA-4 blockade in lung cancer. Produced via immunoSEQ multiplex PCR; TCRdb's table is partial and in-frame only. This table has about 80,000 clones, around 88% appearing once. The source was peripheral blood, collected from a patient treated with radiotherapy plus ipilimumab. The source of these receptors is a human donor with non-small cell lung cancer who had a partial response to radiotherapy plus ipilimumab.

The count of this clone is one. The chain recombines TRBV4-2 with TRBJ2-5, with 10 bases aligning to TRBD2. Germline V lookup: CDR1 LGHNA, CDR2 YNFKEQ. There are 15 residues in the CDR3. With V trimmed by 4 bases and J by 5 bases, 7 bases remained unmatched. The CDR3 sequence: CASSPELAGTETQYF. As DNA, the CDR3 is TGTGCCAGCAGCCCAGAACTAGCGGGAACTGAGACCCAGTACTTC.

The V and J genes are TRBV5-4 and TRBJ1-2, with D maybe TRBD1 (6 bases). Germline values: CDR1 SGHNT, CDR2 YYREEE (reference sequence). The CDR3 is 13 residues long. Trimming cost V 4 bases and J 1 base, with 8 bases left between them. The CDR3 DNA follows: TGTGCCAGCAGCCGGACAGATAACTATGGCTACACCTTC. Encoded protein: CASSRTDNYGYTF.

V gene TRBV29-1 combines with J gene TRBJ1-3; no firm D call. Germline V gene sequence: CDR1 SQVTM, CDR2 ANQGSEA. The CDR3 sequence is 13 residues long. Trimming took 7 bases from V and 0 from J, leaving 10 bases between them. The CDR3 DNA is TGCAGCGCCGGAGAGCCCTCTGGAAACACCATATATTTT. Translation gives CSAGEPSGNTIYF.

J is TRBJ2-5 and V is TRBV9; D possibly corresponds to TRBD2 (6 bases). With 0 bases removed from V and 3 bases from J, the gap between germline ends came to 6 bases. CDR1 and CDR2 from the germline V gene are SGDLS and YYNGEE. The CDR3 runs 13 residues. The CDR3 here is CASSVGGEETQYF. DNA for the CDR3: TGTGCCAGCAGCGTAGGGGGGGAAGAGACCCAGTACTTC.